This T cell receptor (beta chain) stems from a study of blood T cell repertoires in COVID-19 (TCRdb year 2020). Study-wide context: Samples covering the acute and convalescent phases of COVID-19 were provided by collaborators in the United States, Italy and Spain. Subjects who had been exposed to COVID-19, were actively infected with it, or had recovered from it provided the deeply sampled blood TCRbeta repertoires that made up the dataset. The prospective study material was composed of cDNA or gDNA derived from T cells, B-cell-depleted T cells, or PBMCs. The sample metadata nearly always contained a de-identified subject ID, COVID-19 status, age in years and sex. The repertoires were released in a freely available public database meant as a resource for research on the immune response to SARS-CoV-2. Where available, HLA class I and class II types were obtained from metadata supplied by the sample provider rather than from assay-based typing. Samples were obtained from the ongoing ImmuneRACE study (first 160 participants) and from approximately 1,200 subjects provided by 6 global collaborators.

As for this clone: No antigen is known for it. Base qualities were left out, and no much larger clone turns up one base away.

The CDR3 sequence holds 13 residues, the cysteine and phenylalanine included. Only CDR3 DNA is held: 39 bases, read in frame from base 1. Reading the germline V gene (reference sequence) gives CDR1 MNHNY and CDR2 SVGAGI. V lost 6 bases and J lost 6 bases; the stretch between them is 14 bases long. Collaborating institutions collected whole blood in K2EDTA tubes following their own protocols. For TCRbeta analysis, collaborators shipped samples in one of three forms: frozen whole blood, isolated PBMCs, or DNA extracted from either of those sample types. The paper as a whole reports these results and caveats: Clinical and demographic metadata were provided uncurated, with the amount varying by source and participant.

The immunoSEQ Assay, a bias-controlled multiplex PCR, was used to amplify TCRbeta CDR3 regions from genomic DNA. The authors' analysis ran thus. Nucleated cell counts per sample were estimated from amplification of reference gene primers within the assay. To quantify the absolute abundance of each unique TCRbeta CDR3 rearrangement, sequence reads were collapsed and filtered. For each sample, productive Simpson clonality was calculated by taking the square root of Simpson's diversity index across productive rearrangements. In TCRdb, the immuneACCESS table is reduced to in-frame sequences with V and J assigned. These tables do not hold every clone; where another copy was compared, an unresolved V gene accounts for under half, and the others remain unexplained. V, J and clone size are taken as reported in that table, and D and trimming were inferred from the DNA itself. The sample table shows some 190,000 clones, and roughly 84% are seen once. The ten largest clones capture about 10% of the sample.

This TCR came from an elderly woman with active or convalescent COVID-19. The specimen was peripheral blood. Here the chain combines TRBV6-6 and TRBJ1-2; the D gene is perhaps TRBD1, from 5 matching bases. The nucleotide sequence is given as TGTGCCAGCAGCCGGACACAGAGCCATGGCTACACCTTC. Its amino acids are CASSRTQSHGYTF.